The 7 T cell receptor beta chains below all came from one sample that was sequenced in a study of human T cells and chemical hapten exposure. MiXCR was run by TCRdb on the RACE reads, yielding one entry per CDR3 protein. Here the sample spans under 300,000 distinct CDR3 sequences, approximately 7.5% being singletons. Time point of the sample: pre-sensitization, week 0. Noted treatment: therapeutic diphenylcyclopropenone sensitization with weekly scalp DPC. The specimen was whole blood, collected in connection with sensitization to the hapten diphenylcyclopropenone (DPC). The receptor source for this set is a man aged 18 to 29 with alopecia areata. Some clones in this sample may be carry-over from other donors' samples.

This chain uses TRBV9 with TRBJ2-2, with D unresolved. V lost 2 bases and J lost 4, with 12 bases in between. This CDR3 is 15 amino acids long. In germline, CDR1 is SGDLS, CDR2 YYNGEE. In DNA form, the CDR3 reads TGTGCCAGCAGCGTCACCTTTTTCCCCACCGGGGAGCTGTTTTTT. This translates into CASSVTFFPTGELFF.

This chain connects TRBV25-1 to TRBJ2-1; 7 bases are shared with TRBD2. V trimming: 3 bases; J trimming: 7 bases; junction bases outside the gene matches: 9. CDR3 size: 15 residues. Germline loops: CDR1 MGHDK, CDR2 SYGVNS. The CDR3 is CASSEPWGGGNEQFF. The CDR3 region has the DNA TGTGCCAGCAGTGAGCCTTGGGGGGGAGGGAATGAGCAGTTCTTC.

This clonotype was counted a few times. The chain joins TRBV10-3 to TRBJ2-1; maybe TRBD2 (5 bases). The CDR3 loop spans 16 amino acids. Trimming pared 9 bases from V and 0 bases from J, leaving 18 bases between. Germline V CDR1 and CDR2: ENHRY, SYGVKD. CDR3 DNA: TGTGCCATTCAAGGTGAGCTGGGGAGCTCCTACAATGAGCAGTTCTTC. Residues: CAIQGELGSSYNEQFF.

This clonotype was counted ten times or more. The chain links TRBV7-2 to TRBJ2-7; D unclear. This CDR3 has 12 amino acids. The ends were cut back, 5 bases at V and 6 bases at J, with 11 bases in the middle. CDR1 is SGHTA, CDR2 FQGNSA, per germline. The chain's CDR3 is CASSAAVGEQYV. In DNA, the CDR3 is TGTGCCAGCAGCGCAGCCGTAGGCGAGCAGTACGTC.

This clonotype was seen only a few times. The V call is TRBV20-1, the J call TRBJ2-5; D assignment may be TRBD1 or TRBD2 (6 bases each). Trimming stripped 1 base from V and 9 bases from J, with 9 bases between. From germline, CDR1 is DFQATT and CDR2 SNEGSKA (reference sequence). The CDR3 is made up of 11 amino acids. CDR3 protein: CSARGRGAQYF. The CDR3, as DNA: TGCAGTGCTAGAGGGAGGGGGGCCCAGTACTTC.

This clonotype was seen many times. The J gene is TRBJ1-2, the V gene TRBV7-3, with 7 bases identical to TRBD1. Per the germline V gene, CDR1 is SGHTA and CDR2 is FQGTGA. The CDR3 contains 13 residues. J lost 4 bases, V lost 5 bases, and 4 bases had no gene match. The CDR3 here is CASSGDSAYGYTF. As DNA, the CDR3 is TGTGCCAGCAGCGGGGACAGCGCCTATGGCTACACCTTC.

There are many counts of this clonotype. The chain carries TRBV4-3 and TRBJ1-5; D might be TRBD1 (6 bases). The CDR3 is 14 amino acids. Germline V gene sequence: CDR1 LGHNA, CDR2 YSLEER. Trimming took off 4 bases at V and 5 bases at J, with 12 bases between the two ends. In DNA form, the CDR3 reads TGCGCCAGCAGCCCGGACAGAGGAGATCAGCCCCAGCATTTT. It yields the protein CASSPDRGDQPQHF.